This T cell receptor beta chain comes out of a study of Graves' ophthalmopathy and Graves' hyperthyroidism. Notes on the study in general: The majority of expanded thyroid clonotypes above 0.001 frequency also occurred in blood.

In its sample, this clonotype was seen many times. Its specificity is unknown. New diagnoses, under 2 months' duration, and ages 18 to 65 characterized the hyperthyroidism patients. If patients had other autoimmune diseases, uncontrolled infections, pregnancy or lactation, they were excluded. A roughly 9.1 ml volume of fresh peripheral blood provided the PBMCs. TCR beta CDR3 regions were amplified from RNA transcripts. Amplification began with first-round RT-PCR using HTBI primers, then second-round multiplex PCR was performed. Via MiXCR, TCRdb re-called the multiplex PCR reads, giving one row per CDR3 protein. The table has hundreds of thousands of distinct CDR3 sequences, 21% seen once. From germline, CDR1 is DFQATT and CDR2 SNEGSKA (reference sequence). This CDR3 region has 19 residues. J was trimmed by 0 bases and V by 6 bases; bases with no gene match: 12.

Sequencing was done on a sample of peripheral blood. V and J are TRBV20-1 and TRBJ2-6; TRBD2 matches 12 bases. The TCR was taken from a woman younger than 35 with stable Graves' hyperthyroidism. The CDR3 region is CSAPPGLAGSSSGANVLTF. In DNA form, the CDR3 reads TGCAGTGCCCCCCCGGGACTAGCGGGTTCTAGCTCTGGGGCCAACGTCCTGACTTTC.